The 14 T cell receptor beta chains given below trace back to one sample, sequenced in a study of early T cells in non-severe SARS-CoV-2 infection. TCRdb called the 5' RACE reads again in MiXCR, with one record for every CDR3 protein. Altogether approximately 44,000 distinct CDR3 sequences are present, 12% being singletons, with the ten largest covering 15% to 20%. Sequencing was done on a sample of whole blood. The receptors were gathered from an adult who was a healthcare worker with PCR-confirmed SARS-CoV-2 infection or an uninfected control (not recorded which).

This clonotype was detected many times. The chain has TRBV27 and TRBJ1-2; 11 bases are a match to TRBD1. V was clipped by 1 base and J by 2 bases; unmatched bases: 3. The germline V gene encodes CDR1 MNHEY and CDR2 SMNVEV (reference sequence). The CDR3 consists of 16 residues. The CDR3 loop is CASSLFGDRGNYGYTF. Written as DNA, the CDR3 is TGTGCCAGCAGTTTATTCGGGGACAGGGGGAACTATGGCTACACCTTC.

There are a few counts of this clonotype. V gene TRBV7-2 combines with J gene TRBJ2-7; 7 bases map to TRBD2. V lost 2 bases, J lost 1 base, and 11 bases stayed unmatched. This CDR3 comprises 17 residues. Germline V gene sequence: CDR1 SGHTA, CDR2 FQGNSA. The chain's CDR3 is CASSLIPLTSESYEQYF. Here the CDR3 DNA reads TGTGCCAGCAGCTTAATTCCCCTTACTAGCGAGTCCTACGAGCAGTACTTC.

J is TRBJ2-1 and V is TRBV10-1, with TRBD1 matching over 8 bases. The CDR3 has 15 residues. CDR1 is WNHNN and CDR2 is SYGVQD in the germline V gene (reference sequence). V dropped 8 bases and J dropped 4; count of bases not matched to a gene: 10. The CDR3 loop reads CASSPGTGYYNEQFF. For the CDR3, the DNA is TGCGCCAGCTCCCCGGGGACAGGTTATTACAATGAGCAGTTCTTC.

Many counts were recorded for this clonotype. The chain links TRBV20-1 to TRBJ2-7; TRBD2 might be the D (6 bases). The CDR3 sequence is 13 residues long. Deletions cut 6 bases from V and 7 bases from J, with 19 bases between. Germline CDR1 reads DFQATT; CDR2 reads SNEGSKA (reference sequence). This CDR3 reads CSALSQRAGEQYF. The CDR3 DNA is TGCAGTGCCCTTAGCCAACGGGCGGGAGAGCAGTACTTC.

This clonotype was seen ten or more times. V is TRBV18 and J is TRBJ1-3; D gene uncertain. The V gene lost 6 bases and the J gene lost 0 bases, with 15 bases spanning the gap. This CDR3 has 16 residues. Looked up from germline, CDR1 is KGHSH and CDR2 is LQKENI. CDR3 bases: TGTGCCAGCTCGCCGTCGAACTGGAACTCTGGAAACACCATATATTTT. Its protein product is CASSPSNWNSGNTIYF.

This clonotype came up once. A single base separates this from a much larger clone, so it may be a read error. The chain recombines TRBV3-1 with TRBJ2-7; perhaps TRBD2 as D (6 bases). V lost 0 bases, J lost 6 bases, and 9 bases lay in between. Germline values: CDR1 LGHDT, CDR2 YNNKEL (reference sequence). The length of the CDR3 is 13 residues. CDR3 DNA: TGTGCCAGCAGCCAAGACCACGGGGGCGAGCAGTACTTC. Translating it yields CASSQDHGGEQYF.

This clonotype was seen repeatedly, ten times or more. The chain carries TRBV5-1 and TRBJ1-6; D not certain. The CDR3 is made up of 14 amino acids. CDR1 SGHRS and CDR2 YFSETQ come from the germline V gene. The germline V and J ends were trimmed by 0 bases and 8 bases, with 9 bases remaining between them. CDR3 sequence: CASSLGQRDSPLHF. The CDR3 region has the DNA TGCGCCAGCAGCTTGGGACAACGGGATTCACCCCTCCACTTT.

This clonotype was picked up a small number of times. This sequence joins TRBV7-9 and TRBJ2-5, with D possibly matching TRBD2 (7 bases). Trimming left V 4 bases short and J 5 bases short, with 23 bases between. The length of the CDR3 is 17 residues. CDR1 and CDR2 (germline): SEHNR, FQNEAQ (reference sequence). CDR3 DNA: TGTGCCAGCAGCTCCCGGGGGGCAGGTCGCGTCGGGGAGACCCAGTACTTC. It encodes CASSSRGAGRVGETQYF. Full variable domain (missing parts from reference TRBV7-9 and TRBJ2-5): DTGVSQNPRHKITKRGQNVTFRCDPISEHNRLYWYRQTLGQGPEFLTYFQNEAQLEKSRLLSDRFSAERPKGSFSTLEIQRTEQGDSAMYLCASSSRGAGRVGETQYFGPGTRLLVL.

This clonotype was counted many times. V and J are TRBV5-1 and TRBJ2-3; 11 nucleotides line up with TRBD2. The trim removed 0 bases at V and 3 bases at J, leaving 3 bases unmatched. Germline-derived CDR1 and CDR2 are SGHRS and YFSETQ. This CDR3 spans 16 amino acids. The CDR3 DNA follows: TGCGCCAGCAGCTTGGCGGCTAGCGGGGGGACAGATACGCAGTATTTT. It codes for CASSLAASGGTDTQYF.

This clonotype was counted only a few times. CDR3 DNA sequence: TGTGCCAGCAGCTTGGGGGACAGGGCTCAGGACACTGAAGCTTTCTTT. It codes for CASSLGDRAQDTEAFF. The chain is built from TRBV5-5 and TRBJ1-1; 9 positions match TRBD1. There are 16 residues in the CDR3. The V segment lost 0 bases and the J segment 3 bases; nucleotides outside the gene matches: 6. Germline loops: CDR1 SGHKS, CDR2 YYEKEE (reference sequence).

The V and J genes are TRBV5-1 and TRBJ2-6; 9 bases fit TRBD1. This CDR3 has 17 amino acids. Looked up from germline, CDR1 is SGHRS and CDR2 is YFSETQ. Unmatched junction bases numbered 6, after V lost 5 bases and J lost 0 bases. As DNA, the CDR3 is TGCGCCAGCAGGGAGGGACAGGGAAGCTCTGGGGCCAACGTCCTGACTTTC. It yields the protein CASREGQGSSGANVLTF.

This sequence joins TRBV29-1 and TRBJ1-1; possibly TRBD1 for D (5 bases). With 7 bases removed from V and 1 base from J, the gap between germline ends came to 19 bases. Germline V lookup: CDR1 SQVTM, CDR2 ANQGSEA. The CDR3 sequence is 15 residues long. The CDR3 is CSAIRPGPENTEAFF. The CDR3, as DNA: TGCAGCGCTATCAGACCGGGACCGGAGAACACTGAAGCTTTCTTT.

This clonotype has a handful of counts. The gene calls are TRBV4-1 and TRBJ2-1, with D perhaps TRBD2 (5 bases). Germline values: CDR1 MGHRA, CDR2 YSYEKL. There are 13 residues in the CDR3. Trimming removed 1 base at V and 7 bases at J, with 8 bases between. CDR3 sequence (DNA): TGCGCCAGCAGCCAAGGACCGGGGAATGAGCAGTTCTTC. Its protein product is CASSQGPGNEQFF.

This clonotype showed up many times. The gene calls are TRBV4-1 and TRBJ1-5; D remains ambiguous. V shed 0 bases and J shed 6 bases, with 15 bases lying between them. This CDR3 is built from 16 residues. Looked up from germline, CDR1 is MGHRA and CDR2 is YSYEKL. The DNA for the CDR3 is TGCGCCAGCAGCCAAGAAAGTGGGGTGGGGAGTCAGCCCCAGCATTTT. Its translation: CASSQESGVGSQPQHF.